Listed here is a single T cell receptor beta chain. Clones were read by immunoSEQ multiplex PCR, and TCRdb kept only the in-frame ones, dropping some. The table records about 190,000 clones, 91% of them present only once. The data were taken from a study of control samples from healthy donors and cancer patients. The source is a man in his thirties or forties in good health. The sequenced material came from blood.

CDR3 sequence reads: CASSLSGTGGSQPQHF. The DNA of the CDR3 is TGTGCCAGCAGCTTATCCGGGACAGGGGGGAGTCAGCCCCAGCATTTT. This rearrangement joins TRBV7-9 to TRBJ1-5, with 11 nucleotides matching TRBD1. The CDR3 extends over 16 amino acids. Germline CDR1 SEHNR, CDR2 FQNEAQ (reference sequence). J was trimmed by 6 bases and V by 2 bases; bases with no gene match: 6.